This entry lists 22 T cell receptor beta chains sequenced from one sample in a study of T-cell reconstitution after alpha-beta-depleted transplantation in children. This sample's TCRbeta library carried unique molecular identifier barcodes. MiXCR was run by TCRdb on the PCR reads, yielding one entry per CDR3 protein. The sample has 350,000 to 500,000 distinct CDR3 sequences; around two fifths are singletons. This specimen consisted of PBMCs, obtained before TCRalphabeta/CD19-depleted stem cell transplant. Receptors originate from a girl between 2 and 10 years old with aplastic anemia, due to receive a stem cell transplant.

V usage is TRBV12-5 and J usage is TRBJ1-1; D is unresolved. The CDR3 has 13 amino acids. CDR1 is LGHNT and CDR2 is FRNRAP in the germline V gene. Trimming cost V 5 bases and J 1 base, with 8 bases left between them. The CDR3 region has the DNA TGTGCTAGTGGTCCTACAGAGAACACTGAAGCTTTCTTT. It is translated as CASGPTENTEAFF. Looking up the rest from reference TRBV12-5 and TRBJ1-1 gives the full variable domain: DARVTQTPRHKVTEMGQEVTMRCQPILGHNTVFWYRQTMMQGLELLAYFRNRAPLDDSGMPKDRFSAEMPDATLATLKIQPSEPRDSAVYFCASGPTENTEAFFGQGTRLTVV.

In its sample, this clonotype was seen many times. CDR3 region: CASSLVPQGASGANVLTF. Here the CDR3 DNA reads TGCGCCAGCAGCTTGGTGCCACAGGGGGCCTCTGGGGCCAACGTCCTGACTTTC. V gene TRBV5-1 combines with J gene TRBJ2-6, with 9 nucleotides matching TRBD1. Germline V gene data show CDR1 as SGHRS and CDR2 as YFSETQ. This CDR3 region has 18 residues. The V segment lost 0 bases and the J segment 0 bases; nucleotides outside the gene matches: 4.

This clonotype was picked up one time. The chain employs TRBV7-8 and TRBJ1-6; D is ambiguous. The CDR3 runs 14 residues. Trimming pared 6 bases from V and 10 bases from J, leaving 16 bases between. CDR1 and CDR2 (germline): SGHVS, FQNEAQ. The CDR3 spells CASSLYWSHSPLHF. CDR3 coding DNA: TGTGCCAGCAGTCTTTACTGGTCTCACTCACCCCTCCACTTT.

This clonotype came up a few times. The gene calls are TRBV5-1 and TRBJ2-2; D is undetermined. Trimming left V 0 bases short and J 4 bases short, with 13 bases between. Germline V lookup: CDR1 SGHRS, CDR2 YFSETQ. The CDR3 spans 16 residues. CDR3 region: CASSLAAPLATGELFF. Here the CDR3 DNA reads TGCGCCAGCAGCTTGGCGGCTCCCCTTGCCACCGGGGAGCTGTTTTTT.

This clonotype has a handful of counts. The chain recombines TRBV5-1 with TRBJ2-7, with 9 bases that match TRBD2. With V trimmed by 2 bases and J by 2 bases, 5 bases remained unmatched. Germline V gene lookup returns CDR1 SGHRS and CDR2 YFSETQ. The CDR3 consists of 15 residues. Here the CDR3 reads CASSFSAGGTYEQYF. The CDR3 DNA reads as TGCGCCAGCAGCTTTTCGGCGGGGGGGACCTACGAGCAGTACTTC.

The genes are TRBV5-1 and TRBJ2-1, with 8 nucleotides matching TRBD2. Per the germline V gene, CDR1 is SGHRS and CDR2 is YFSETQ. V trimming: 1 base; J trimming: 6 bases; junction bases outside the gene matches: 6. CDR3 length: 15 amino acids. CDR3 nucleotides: TGCGCCAGCAGCTTGAGACGGGGGGGCGGCAATGAGCAGTTCTTC. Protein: CASSLRRGGGNEQFF. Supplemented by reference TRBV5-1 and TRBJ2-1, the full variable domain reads KAGVTQTPRYLIKTRGQQVTLSCSPISGHRSVSWYQQTPGQGLQFLFEYFSETQRNKGNFPGRFSGRQFSNSRSEMNVSTLELGDSALYLCASSLRRGGGNEQFFGPGTRLTVL.

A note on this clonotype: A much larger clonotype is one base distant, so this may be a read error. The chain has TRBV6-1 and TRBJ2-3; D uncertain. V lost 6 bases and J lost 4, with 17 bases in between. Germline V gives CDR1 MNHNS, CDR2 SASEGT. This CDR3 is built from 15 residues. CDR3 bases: TGTGCCAGCAGCTCTATGGGCCCACACGCAGATACGCAGTATTTT. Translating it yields CASSSMGPHADTQYF.

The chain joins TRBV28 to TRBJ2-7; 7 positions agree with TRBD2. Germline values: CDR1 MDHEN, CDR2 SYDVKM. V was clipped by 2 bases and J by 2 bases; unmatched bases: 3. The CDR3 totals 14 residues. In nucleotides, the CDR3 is TGTGCCAGCAGTTTAGTAAGCGGGACCTACGAGCAGTACTTC. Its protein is CASSLVSGTYEQYF.

The CDR3 region is CASSIRLAVQETQYF. The CDR3 region has the DNA TGTGCCAGCAGCATACGACTAGCGGTCCAAGAGACCCAGTACTTC. This rearrangement joins TRBV13 to TRBJ2-5; TRBD2 matches 9 bases. After removal of 5 bases from V and 1 base from J, the junction contained 5 bases not matched to a gene. CDR1 is PRHDT and CDR2 is FYEKMQ in the germline V gene (reference sequence). There are 15 residues in the CDR3.

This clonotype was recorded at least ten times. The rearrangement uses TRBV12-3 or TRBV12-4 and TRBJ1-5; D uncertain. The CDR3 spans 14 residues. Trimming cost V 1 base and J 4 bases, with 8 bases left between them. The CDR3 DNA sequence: TGTGCCAGCAGTTTAGGTCCCGATAATCAGCCCCAGCATTTT. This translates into CASSLGPDNQPQHF.

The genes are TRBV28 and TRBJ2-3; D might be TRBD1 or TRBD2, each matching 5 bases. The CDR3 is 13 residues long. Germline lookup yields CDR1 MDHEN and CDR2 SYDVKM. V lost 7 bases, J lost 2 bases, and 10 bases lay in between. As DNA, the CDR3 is TGTGCCAGCATTCGGGACCCCACAGATACGCAGTATTTT. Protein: CASIRDPTDTQYF.

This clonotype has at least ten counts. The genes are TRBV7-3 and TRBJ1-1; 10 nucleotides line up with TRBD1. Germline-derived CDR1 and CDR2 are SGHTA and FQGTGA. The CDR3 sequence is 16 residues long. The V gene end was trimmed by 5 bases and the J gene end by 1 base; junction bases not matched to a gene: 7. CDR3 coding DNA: TGTGCCAGCAGCCGCCGACAGGGGGCTCGGAACACTGAAGCTTTCTTT. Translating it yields CASSRRQGARNTEAFF. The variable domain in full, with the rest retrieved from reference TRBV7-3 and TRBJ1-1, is GAGVSQTPSNKVTEKGKYVELRCDPISGHTALYWYRQSLGQGPEFLIYFQGTGAADDSGLPNDRFFAVRPEGSVSTLKIQRTERGDSAVYLCASSRRQGARNTEAFFGQGTRLTVV.

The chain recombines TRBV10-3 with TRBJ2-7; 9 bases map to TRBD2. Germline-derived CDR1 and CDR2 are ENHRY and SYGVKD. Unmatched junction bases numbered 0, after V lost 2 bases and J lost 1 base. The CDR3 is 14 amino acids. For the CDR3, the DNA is TGTGCCATCAGTGAGACTAGCGGGTCCTACGAGCAGTACTTC. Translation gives CAISETSGSYEQYF.

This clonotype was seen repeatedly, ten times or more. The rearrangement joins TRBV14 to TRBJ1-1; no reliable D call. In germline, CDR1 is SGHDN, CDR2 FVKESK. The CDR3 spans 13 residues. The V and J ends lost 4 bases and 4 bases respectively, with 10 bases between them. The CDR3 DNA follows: TGTGCCAGCAGCCCCGGACCCCTCACTGAAGCTTTCTTT. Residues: CASSPGPLTEAFF.

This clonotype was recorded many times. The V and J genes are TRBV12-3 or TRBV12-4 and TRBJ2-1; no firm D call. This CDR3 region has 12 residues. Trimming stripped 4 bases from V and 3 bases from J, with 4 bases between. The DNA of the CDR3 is TGTGCCAGCAGTTCTTACTACAATGAGCAGTTCTTC. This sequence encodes CASSSYYNEQFF.

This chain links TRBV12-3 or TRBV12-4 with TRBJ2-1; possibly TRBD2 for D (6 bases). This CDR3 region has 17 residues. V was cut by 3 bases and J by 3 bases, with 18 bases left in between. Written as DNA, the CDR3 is TGTGCCAGCAGTTTGGATTCCGGGACTTTTAGCTACAATGAGCAGTTCTTC. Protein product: CASSLDSGTFSYNEQFF.

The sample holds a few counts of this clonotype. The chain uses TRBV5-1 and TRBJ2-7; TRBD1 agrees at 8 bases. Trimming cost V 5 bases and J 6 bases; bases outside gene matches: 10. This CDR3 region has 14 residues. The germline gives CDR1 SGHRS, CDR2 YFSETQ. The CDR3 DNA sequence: TGCGCCAGCAGTTCAAATGGCAGGGGGCTCGAGCAGTACTTC. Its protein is CASSSNGRGLEQYF.

CDR3 nucleotide sequence: TGTGCCAGCAGCTTGCGGGAGGGCGAAGAGACAGATACGCAGTATTTT. This sequence encodes CASSLREGEETDTQYF. This chain connects TRBV7-8 to TRBJ2-3; 9 positions agree with TRBD2. Per germline, CDR1 SGHVS and CDR2 FQNEAQ. V lost 3 bases, J lost 3 bases, and 7 bases stayed unmatched. The CDR3 has 16 residues.

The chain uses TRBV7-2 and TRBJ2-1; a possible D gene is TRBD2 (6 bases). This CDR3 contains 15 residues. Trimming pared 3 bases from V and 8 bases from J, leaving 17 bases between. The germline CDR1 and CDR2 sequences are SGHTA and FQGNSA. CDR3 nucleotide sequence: TGTGCCAGCAGCTTCCGGGACTCTCAAGCGGATGAGCAGTTCTTC. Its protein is CASSFRDSQADEQFF.

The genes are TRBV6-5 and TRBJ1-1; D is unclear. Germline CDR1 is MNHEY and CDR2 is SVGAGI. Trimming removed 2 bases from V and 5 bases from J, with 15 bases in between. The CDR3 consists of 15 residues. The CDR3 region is CASSYRRSFRTEAFF. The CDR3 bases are TGTGCCAGCAGTTACAGGCGGAGTTTTAGGACTGAAGCTTTCTTT.

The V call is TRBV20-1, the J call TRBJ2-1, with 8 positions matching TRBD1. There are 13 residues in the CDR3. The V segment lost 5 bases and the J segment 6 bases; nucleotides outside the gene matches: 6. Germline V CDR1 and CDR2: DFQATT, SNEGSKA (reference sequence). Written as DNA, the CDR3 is TGCAGTGCTCCTGGACAGGGTGGCAATGAGCAGTTCTTC. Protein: CSAPGQGGNEQFF.

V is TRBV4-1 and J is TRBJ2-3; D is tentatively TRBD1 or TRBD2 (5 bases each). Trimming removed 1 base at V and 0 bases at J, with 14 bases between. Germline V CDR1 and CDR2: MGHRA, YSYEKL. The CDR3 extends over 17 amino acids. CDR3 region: CASSQGDGTASTDTQYF. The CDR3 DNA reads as TGCGCCAGCAGCCAAGGGGACGGGACGGCGAGCACAGATACGCAGTATTTT.